The sequence of this T cell receptor (beta chain) was determined in a study of response to subunit inactivated influenza vaccine. Findings of the study overall: Authors suggested few new T cells are recruited by each seasonal influenza vaccination.

TCRdb used MiXCR to reprocess the RT-PCR reads, holding one entry per CDR3 protein. Among hundreds of thousands of distinct CDR3 sequences listed, 6% to 9% were seen once. Trimming left V 3 bases short and J 0 bases short, with 14 bases between. CDR3 size: 17 residues. Germline values: CDR1 KGHDR, CDR2 SFDVKD. At least ten counts were recorded for this clonotype. Its antigen is not identified. The sequence was collected from a man between 50 and 75 years old who received an inactivated influenza vaccine. Specimen: PBMCs from blood, collected around 25 months after vaccination. This rearrangement joins TRBV24-1 to TRBJ2-1; D gene ambiguous. CDR3: CATSDPTPRSSYNEQFF. The CDR3 coding sequence is TGTGCCACCAGTGATCCCACCCCAAGGAGCTCCTACAATGAGCAGTTCTTC.